One and the same sample provided the 9 T cell receptor beta chains below, sequenced in a study of CD8 T cells in ankylosing spondylitis. Which antigens these TCRs recognize remains unknown. TCRdb analysed the 5' RACE reads with MiXCR anew, one entry per CDR3 protein. Of roughly 670,000 distinct CDR3 sequences in the sample, around 20% were seen once. The study's findings and limits: In ankylosing spondylitis blood, a motif of seven or eight highly homologous TCR beta variants appeared characteristic.

Sequenced material: blood, either unsorted or a sorted T cell fraction (not recorded which). Every receptor here comes from a male donor with ankylosing spondylitis.

This clonotype was picked up a small number of times. The chain employs TRBV5-1 and TRBJ1-1; 8 nucleotides line up with TRBD1. Germline loops: CDR1 SGHRS, CDR2 YFSETQ. The CDR3 runs to 15 residues. V lost 4 bases, J lost 0 bases, and 5 bases stayed unmatched. DNA of the CDR3: TGCGCCAGCAGCACAGGACAGGGAATGAACACTGAAGCTTTCTTT. Protein: CASSTGQGMNTEAFF.

This clonotype was detected only a few times. V gene TRBV10-3 combines with J gene TRBJ2-7; 9 bases match TRBD1. This CDR3 comprises 15 residues. Germline CDR1 is ENHRY and CDR2 is SYGVKD. The trim removed 6 bases at V and 4 bases at J, leaving 10 bases unmatched. CDR3 region: CAIRTPGQGRYEQYF. CDR3 DNA sequence: TGTGCCATCAGGACCCCGGGACAGGGTCGTTACGAGCAGTACTTC.

In nucleotides, the CDR3 is TGCAGCTTGGTTGTGGGACTAGCGGGAGTCCCCTCCTACAATGAGCAGTTCTTC. As protein: CSLVVGLAGVPSYNEQFF. V is TRBV29-1 and J is TRBJ2-1; 14 bases match TRBD2. The CDR3 consists of 18 residues. The V gene end was trimmed by 8 bases and the J gene end by 0 bases; junction bases not matched to a gene: 12. Germline V gene lookup returns CDR1 SQVTM and CDR2 ANQGSEA.

This clonotype was detected a few times. J is TRBJ1-6 and V is TRBV28, with TRBD1 as a possible D gene (6 bases). This CDR3 spans 14 amino acids. CDR1 and CDR2 (germline): MDHEN, SYDVKM. Trimming removed 5 bases at V and 10 bases at J, with 15 bases between. The DNA for the CDR3 is TGTGCCAGCAGTCCGGACAGATCCAAGTCACCCCTCCACTTT. Its translation: CASSPDRSKSPLHF.

This clonotype came up once. The CDR3: CSARARVAGEDEQYF. DNA of the CDR3: TGCAGTGCTAGAGCTCGGGTAGCGGGAGAGGACGAGCAGTACTTC. The chain joins TRBV20-1 to TRBJ2-7; 9 bases agree with TRBD2. Germline V gene sequence: CDR1 DFQATT, CDR2 SNEGSKA (reference sequence). This CDR3 has 15 residues. V was clipped by 1 base and J by 5 bases; unmatched bases: 9.

The chain combines TRBV10-3 with TRBJ2-7, with no clear D. The germline CDR1 and CDR2 sequences are ENHRY and SYGVKD. The CDR3 covers 14 residues. V gave up 6 bases and J gave up 2 bases, with 14 bases separating them. The CDR3 here is CAIRRQGTPYEQYF. CDR3 bases: TGTGCCATCAGACGACAAGGAACCCCCTACGAGCAGTACTTC.

The chain couples TRBV20-1 to TRBJ1-1; D is undetermined. V gave up 5 bases and J gave up 5 bases, with 24 bases separating them. Germline V lookup: CDR1 DFQATT, CDR2 SNEGSKA (reference sequence). This CDR3 has 16 amino acids. As DNA, the CDR3 is TGCAGTGCTCGACCCGAAGGCCCGGGTATGGCAACTGAAGCTTTCTTT. It codes for CSARPEGPGMATEAFF.

The genes are TRBV5-1 and TRBJ2-1, with TRBD1 matching over 11 bases. The CDR3 sequence is 16 residues long. After removal of 2 bases from V and 8 bases from J, the junction contained 9 bases not matched to a gene. The germline gives CDR1 SGHRS, CDR2 YFSETQ. The CDR3 coding sequence is TGCGCCAGCAGCTTAAAAACCGGGACAGGGGGACATGAGCAGTTCTTC. Protein product: CASSLKTGTGGHEQFF.

This chain connects TRBV2 to TRBJ1-5; D not certain. CDR1 is SNHLY, CDR2 FYNNEI, per germline. The CDR3 sequence is 15 residues long. The V end was cut by 7 bases, the J end by 3 bases, with 16 bases between. CDR3 protein: CASTHEWQLNQPQHF. The CDR3 DNA sequence: TGTGCCAGCACCCACGAGTGGCAGCTCAATCAGCCCCAGCATTTT.